This entry is about one T cell receptor (beta chain). Its antigen is as yet unknown. Primed by a sample-barcoded 5' primer and a J-beta primer mix, a second PCR proceeded for 7 to 11 cycles. Sequencing of every sample gave 2.5 million or more CDR3-containing paired-end reads. One entry per CDR3 protein, called by TCRdb with MiXCR from the 5' RACE reads. The repertoire holds approximately 1.5 million distinct CDR3 sequences, with about 35% as singletons. The source of the sample is a study of blood T cells in healthy people across ages. This CDR3 has 15 amino acids. The V end was cut by 5 bases, the J end by 7 bases, with 20 bases between. Study-level points and caveats: Donor CMV status was unknown, possibly confounding expanded clonotype changes. The study could not conclusively compare naive and antigen-experienced cells, given its unsorted PBMCs.

Total RNA extraction produced at least 5.5 micrograms (per sample) for the study. V and J are TRBV12-3 or TRBV12-4 and TRBJ1-2; D possibly corresponds to TRBD1 (6 bases). The sequenced sample consisted of blood. The receptor was isolated from a woman aged 25 to 39 in good health. The CDR3 reads CASSPQGGGPFGYTF. Here the CDR3 DNA reads TGTGCCAGCAGTCCCCAGGGTGGGGGCCCGTTTGGCTACACCTTC.